This note documents a single T cell receptor beta chain sequence. Its antigen is not known. This sample is part of a study of CD8 T cells in ankylosing spondylitis. Quantitative 5'-RACE was performed with molecular barcodes, and it yielded the TCR beta libraries. Via MiXCR, TCRdb re-called the 5' RACE reads, giving one row per CDR3 protein. Of about 540,000 distinct CDR3 sequences listed, roughly 13% were seen once; the top ten hold 6.8%. The CDR3 extends over 14 amino acids. After removal of 2 bases from V and 6 bases from J, the junction contained 5 bases not matched to a gene. Germline CDR1 reads DFQATT; CDR2 reads SNEGSKA (reference sequence). Notes on the study in general: Disease-linked clones were reportedly significantly enriched in matched ankylosing spondylitis synovial fluid. Disease-linked clones had a CD8+ phenotype and relatively low frequency in peripheral blood. Made up of about eight highly homologous variants, a TCR beta motif appeared characteristic of ankylosing spondylitis blood.

The chain uses TRBV20-1 and TRBJ2-7, with 12 nucleotides matching TRBD2. The clonotype comes from a male donor with ankylosing spondylitis. Material for sequencing was blood, either unsorted or a sorted T cell fraction (not recorded which). Here the CDR3 DNA reads TGCAGTGCTAGAAGGACTAGCGGGAACATCGAGCAGTACTTC. It specifies CSARRTSGNIEQYF.